This T cell receptor beta chain was captured in a study of beta chain features in type 1 diabetes. This clone was seen a few times. Its specificity is unknown. The isolated RNA, all of it, was reverse transcribed, so expressed TCRB transcripts were what got sequenced. This table comes from immunoSEQ multiplex PCR, and its TCRdb copy is limited to in-frame clones, with some not included. The data contain hundreds of thousands of clones, around 15% of them singletons. The CDR3 consists of 19 residues. CDR1 is SEHNR and CDR2 is FQNEAQ in the germline V gene (reference sequence). V was clipped by 6 bases and J by 8 bases; unmatched bases: 23. Study outcomes and limitations: Moderate but significant shortening of TCRB CDR3s was recorded in all four CD4+ subsets from Type 1 diabetes patients.

Sorting gave populations that all exceeded 98% purity. The specimen sequenced was naive CD4+ T cells from blood. V is TRBV7-9 and J is TRBJ2-1; 9 nucleotides line up with TRBD1. The receptor was derived from a man in his late teens or twenties with type 1 diabetes. CDR3 protein: CASSTGTGSQGGTFYEQFF. The CDR3 coding sequence is TGTGCCAGCAGTACCGGGACAGGGTCCCAAGGGGGCACTTTCTATGAGCAGTTCTTC.